The next 32 T cell receptor beta chains were all read from a single sample in a study of beta chain features in type 1 diabetes. The study, taken as a whole, reports: TCRB CDR3s from Type 1 diabetes patients were moderately but significantly shorter in all four CD4+ subsets.

These TCRs are of unknown antigen specificity. Investigators reverse transcribed all isolated RNA, so they sequenced expressed TCRB transcripts. Clones were read by immunoSEQ multiplex PCR, and TCRdb kept only the in-frame ones, dropping some. This repertoire shows approximately 170,000 clones, around 8% found once; its top ten account for more than 0.75%. Sequenced material: central memory CD4+ T cells from blood. The receptors were gathered from a woman aged 40 to 50 with type 1 diabetes.

This clone was seen a few times. This chain joins TRBV11-1 and TRBJ2-6, with TRBD1 as a possible D gene (6 bases). The ends were cut back, 8 bases at V and 0 bases at J, with 11 bases in the middle. The CDR3 totals 15 residues. CDR1 is SGHAT and CDR2 is FQDESV in the germline V gene (reference sequence). The CDR3 DNA follows: TGTGCCAGCGACAGGTATCCCTCTGGGGCCAACGTCCTGACTTTC. It translates to CASDRYPSGANVLTF.

This chain connects TRBV4-2 to TRBJ2-7, with D unresolved. The length of the CDR3 is 12 residues. Germline V gene lookup returns CDR1 LGHNA and CDR2 YNFKEQ. V was clipped by 0 bases and J by 4 bases, with 4 bases between them. In DNA, the CDR3 is TGTGCCAGCAGCCAAGACAGGTACGAGCAGTACTTC. This encodes CASSQDRYEQYF.

This clone was observed many times. The chain uses TRBV6-5 and TRBJ2-1; 7 bases are a match to TRBD1. The CDR3 runs 14 residues. The trim removed 5 bases at V and 8 bases at J, leaving 9 bases unmatched. Germline CDR1 reads MNHEY; CDR2 reads SVGAGI. CDR3 in DNA: TGTGCCAGCAGTAGGGAGAGGGGGCGGGATGAGCAGTTCTTC. Translation gives CASSRERGRDEQFF.

This chain joins TRBV7-2 and TRBJ2-5; TRBD1 matches 7 bases. CDR1 and CDR2 from the germline V gene are SGHTA and FQGNSA. CDR3 length: 15 residues. After removal of 2 bases from V and 4 bases from J, the junction contained 7 bases not matched to a gene. The CDR3 spells CASSLLQGIRETQYF. CDR3 coding DNA: TGTGCCAGCAGCTTATTACAGGGGATACGAGAGACCCAGTACTTC.

The rearrangement joins TRBV7-7 to TRBJ2-1; 7 positions agree with TRBD2. Per the germline V gene, CDR1 is SSHAT and CDR2 is FNYEAQ (reference sequence). V shed 1 base, J shed 6 bases, and the junction held 6 bases outside the gene matches. This CDR3 spans 15 amino acids. The CDR3: CASSLDGRPLNEQFF. Here the CDR3 DNA reads TGTGCCAGCAGCTTAGACGGGAGGCCCCTCAATGAGCAGTTCTTC. Using reference TRBV7-7 and TRBJ2-1 for the parts outside the CDR3, the full variable domain is GAGVSQSPRYKVTKRGQDVTLRCDPISSHATLYWYQQALGQGPEFLTYFNYEAQPDKSGLPSDRFSAERPEGSISTLTIQRTEQRDSAMYRCASSLDGRPLNEQFFGPGTRLTVL.

The chain links TRBV7-8 to TRBJ1-1, with TRBD1 identical over 8 bases. From germline, CDR1 is SGHVS and CDR2 FQNEAQ. The CDR3 spans 17 residues. The V and J ends lost 1 base and 3 bases, in that order; junction bases with no gene match: 10. CDR3 nucleotides: TGTGCCAGCAGCTTAGTCGGCAGGGGGCAGGAGTACACTGAAGCTTTCTTT. As protein: CASSLVGRGQEYTEAFF. Based on the CDR3 plus reference TRBV7-8 and TRBJ1-1, the full variable domain is GAGVSQSPRYKVAKRGQDVALRCDPISGHVSLFWYQQALGQGPEFLTYFQNEAQLDKSGLPSDRFFAERPEGSVSTLKIQRTQQEDSAVYLCASSLVGRGQEYTEAFFGQGTRLTVV.

This clone was observed a few times. The V gene is TRBV7-3, the J gene TRBJ2-5; weak D call: TRBD1 (6 bases). V shed 5 bases and J shed 5 bases, with 12 bases lying between them. The CDR3 extends over 13 amino acids. Germline lookup yields CDR1 SGHTA and CDR2 FQGTGA. Here the CDR3 reads CASSRNRDETQYF. The CDR3 nucleotides read TGTGCCAGCAGCCGTAACAGGGACGAGACCCAGTACTTC.

This clone was detected a few times. This rearrangement joins TRBV7-2 to TRBJ1-1; D is undetermined. The CDR3 is made up of 13 amino acids. V lost 0 bases and J 5 bases, leaving 7 bases between the germline ends. Germline lookup yields CDR1 SGHTA and CDR2 FQGNSA. Here the CDR3 DNA reads TGTGCCAGCAGCTTAGCGAGGGAGACTGAAGCTTTCTTT. Protein sequence: CASSLARETEAFF.

This rearrangement joins TRBV29-1 to TRBJ2-5; 7 bases are a match to TRBD1. The DNA end is more similar to TRBJ2-7, so the J call may be wrong. Germline V gene data show CDR1 as SQVTM and CDR2 as ANQGSEA. CDR3 length equals 13 residues. The CDR3 protein is CSVRGQLRGEQYF. CDR3 nucleotide sequence: TGCAGCGTCCGGGGACAGCTTCGGGGCGAGCAGTACTTC.

This sequence joins TRBV11-1 and TRBJ2-5; 10 bases match TRBD1. J was trimmed by 3 bases and V by 4 bases; bases with no gene match: 11. This CDR3 has 17 amino acids. CDR1 and CDR2 (germline): SGHAT, FQDESV (reference sequence). The CDR3 DNA reads TGTGCCAGCAGCTCCAATATTCCGGGACAGGGGAAAGAGACCCAGTACTTC. Protein: CASSSNIPGQGKETQYF.

This clone was picked up a small number of times. This chain links TRBV18 with TRBJ1-6; D gene uncertain. Deletions cut 5 bases from V and 8 bases from J, with 13 bases between. Germline V lookup: CDR1 KGHSH, CDR2 LQKENI. The CDR3 totals 14 residues. In nucleotides, the CDR3 is TGTGCCAGCTCAACCTCACGGGTGGATTCACCCCTCCACTTT. It is translated as CASSTSRVDSPLHF.

The chain is built from TRBV15 and TRBJ2-5; 7 nucleotides line up with TRBD1. Near its end, the DNA agrees better with TRBJ2-7, so the J call may be wrong. This CDR3 has 16 amino acids. The germline V gene encodes CDR1 LNHNV and CDR2 YYDKDF (reference sequence). CDR3 loop: CATSRGAQGGLDEQYF. The CDR3 DNA follows: TGTGCCACCAGCAGAGGAGCCCAAGGGGGCCTCGACGAGCAGTACTTC.

V gene TRBV4-2 combines with J gene TRBJ1-2, with TRBD1 matching over 7 bases. The CDR3 has 15 residues. Trimming cost V 0 bases and J 6 bases; bases outside gene matches: 7. Germline V lookup: CDR1 LGHNA, CDR2 YNFKEQ. The CDR3 loop is CASSQEDRAEDGYTF. The CDR3 DNA follows: TGTGCCAGCAGCCAAGAAGACAGGGCAGAAGATGGCTACACCTTC.

The rearrangement links TRBV9 to TRBJ2-1, with D possibly matching TRBD2 (6 bases). Germline CDR1 and CDR2: SGDLS and YYNGEE. Between the trimmed V and J ends, which lost 4 bases and 5 bases, there was a span of 10 bases. The CDR3 consists of 13 residues. The CDR3, as DNA: TGTGCCAGCAGCAAAACGGGGGACAATGAGCAGTTCTTC. It is translated as CASSKTGDNEQFF.

V is TRBV7-2 and J is TRBJ2-7; TRBD1 aligns across 7 bases. The CDR3 is made up of 14 amino acids. Germline V CDR1 and CDR2: SGHTA, FQGNSA. Trimming removed 5 bases from V and 4 bases from J; junction bases left unmatched: 8. Here the CDR3 DNA reads TGTGCCAGCAGCCCCCGGGGACAGCGGTACGAGCAGTACTTC. Protein product: CASSPRGQRYEQYF.

This rearrangement joins TRBV7-9 to TRBJ2-2; 8 positions agree with TRBD2. The V and J ends lost 5 bases and 6 bases, in that order; junction bases with no gene match: 8. CDR1 and CDR2 from the germline V gene are SEHNR and FQNEAQ (reference sequence). The CDR3 covers 15 residues. The CDR3 here is CASSPQRERAGELFF. In DNA form, the CDR3 reads TGTGCCAGCAGCCCTCAGCGGGAGCGGGCCGGGGAGCTGTTTTTT.

The rearrangement joins TRBV5-5 to TRBJ2-1; D might be TRBD1 (5 bases). Germline V gene sequence: CDR1 SGHKS, CDR2 YYEKEE (reference sequence). V was clipped by 1 base and J by 8 bases, with 16 bases between them. CDR3 length equals 15 residues. CDR3 sequence reads: CASSLTADPRDEQFF. As DNA, the CDR3 is TGTGCCAGCAGCTTGACGGCGGACCCCAGGGATGAGCAGTTCTTC.

This clone showed up just a few times. J is TRBJ1-1 and V is TRBV4-1; no definite D call. With 4 bases removed from V and 1 base from J, the gap between germline ends came to 7 bases. The CDR3 has 13 amino acids. Germline lookup yields CDR1 MGHRA and CDR2 YSYEKL. The CDR3 sequence: CASSLERNTEAFF. CDR3 nucleotides: TGCGCCAGCAGCCTAGAGCGGAACACTGAAGCTTTCTTT.

The V and J genes are TRBV6-6 and TRBJ2-2; a possible D gene is TRBD2 (6 bases). The ends were cut back, 6 bases at V and 8 bases at J, with 16 bases in the middle. Germline loops: CDR1 MNHNY, CDR2 SVGAGI (reference sequence). The CDR3 totals 14 residues. The CDR3 spells CASSPPRGRGELFF. In nucleotides, the CDR3 is TGTGCCAGCAGCCCCCCCCGGGGGAGGGGGGAGCTGTTTTTT.

This clone was counted between two and nine times. This chain links TRBV9 with TRBJ1-1, with D maybe TRBD1 (6 bases). Germline-derived CDR1 and CDR2 are SGDLS and YYNGEE. CDR3 length: 12 residues. V was trimmed by 3 bases and J by 7 bases, leaving 10 bases between them. Here the CDR3 DNA reads TGTGCCAGCAGCGCGGACAGAAGTGAAGCTTTCTTT. The encoded protein is CASSADRSEAFF.

This clone showed up just a few times. This sequence joins TRBV7-2 and TRBJ2-1; TRBD2 is a possible D gene (6 bases). This CDR3 has 15 residues. Per germline, CDR1 SGHTA and CDR2 FQGNSA. Trimming removed 3 bases from V and 9 bases from J, with 18 bases in between. In nucleotides, the CDR3 is TGTGCCAGCAGCTTCCTCCGGCTAGAGGAGGGTGAGCAGTTCTTC. Translating gives CASSFLRLEEGEQFF.

V gene TRBV7-8 combines with J gene TRBJ1-1; D remains ambiguous. This CDR3 has 14 amino acids. Trimming stripped 4 bases from V and 3 bases from J, with 12 bases between. Germline V gives CDR1 SGHVS, CDR2 FQNEAQ. The CDR3 region has the DNA TGTGCCAGCAGCTCGAGGGAGAAAGACACTGAAGCTTTCTTT. Translated, it gives CASSSREKDTEAFF.

This clone was seen more than once but under ten times. Sequence at one end of the junction differs from germline and may be a read error. The chain employs TRBV6-5 and TRBJ1-1; D remains ambiguous. The CDR3 length is 13 residues. The V gene's germline CDR1 is MNHEY and CDR2 SVGAGI. The DNA of the CDR3 is TGTGCCACCCAAAGTAGGGAGAACAATGAAGCTTTCTTT. This codes for CATQSRENNEAFF.

The rearrangement links TRBV12-2 to TRBJ2-1; TRBD1, the table's D call, was not compared with the DNA. TRBV12-2 is a known pseudogene. This CDR3 region has 17 residues. The CDR3 DNA reads TGTGCAAGTCGCGTGACAATCGCCGGGACAGGGGTCGATGAGCAGTTCTTC. It yields the protein CASRVTIAGTGVDEQFF.

The rearrangement uses TRBV20-1 and TRBJ1-1, with no clear D. Germline assignment: CDR1 DFQATT and CDR2 SNEGSKA (reference sequence). The CDR3 is made up of 11 amino acids. V lost 6 bases and J 4 bases, leaving 9 bases between the germline ends. In DNA form, the CDR3 reads TGCAGTGCAACCAAGAGCACTGAAGCTTTCTTT. It is translated as CSATKSTEAFF.

The gene calls are TRBV4-1 and TRBJ2-1; D might be TRBD2 (6 bases). The CDR3 length is 15 residues. Germline lookup yields CDR1 MGHRA and CDR2 YSYEKL. Trimming took 4 bases from V and 5 from J, leaving 15 bases between them. CDR3 sequence (DNA): TGCGCCAGCAGCCGCCGACTAGAAACTAACAATGAGCAGTTCTTC. Protein sequence: CASSRRLETNNEQFF.

This chain links TRBV7-2 with TRBJ2-1, with TRBD2 identical over 7 bases. CDR1 and CDR2 (germline): SGHTA, FQGNSA. V was clipped by 1 base and J by 6 bases; unmatched bases: 3. The CDR3 sequence is 14 residues long. The CDR3 protein is CASSLVRTSNEQFF. The CDR3 nucleotides are TGTGCCAGCAGCTTAGTGAGGACTAGCAATGAGCAGTTCTTC.

CDR3 DNA: TGCGCCAGCAGCCAGTACAGGGGCGGGGACACTGAAGCTTTCTTT. It encodes CASSQYRGGDTEAFF. The J gene is TRBJ1-1, the V gene TRBV4-3, with 7 bases lining up with TRBD1. Germline-derived CDR1 and CDR2 are LGHNA and YSLEER. V shed 3 bases, J shed 3 bases, and the junction held 7 bases outside the gene matches. This CDR3 is built from 15 residues.

The chain couples TRBV7-2 to TRBJ2-6; 11 bases are shared with TRBD1. After removal of 4 bases from V and 3 bases from J, the junction contained 8 bases not matched to a gene. Germline-derived CDR1 and CDR2 are SGHTA and FQGNSA. The length of the CDR3 is 18 residues. Here the CDR3 DNA reads TGTGCCAGCAGCTCCTGGACAGGGGGCGAAGGTGGGGCCAACGTCCTGACTTTC. Protein product: CASSSWTGGEGGANVLTF.

The chain has TRBV27 and TRBJ1-6, with 10 bases that match TRBD1. CDR1 is MNHEY and CDR2 is SMNVEV in the germline V gene (reference sequence). J gave up 7 bases and V 4 bases, and 4 bases lay outside the gene matches. The CDR3 extends over 15 amino acids. The DNA of the CDR3 is TGTGCCAGCAGTTCACGGACAGGGGGGAATTCACCCCTCCACTTT. Translated, it gives CASSSRTGGNSPLHF.

The rearrangement uses TRBV7-3 and TRBJ2-1; 10 bases are a match to TRBD2. The germline CDR1 and CDR2 sequences are SGHTA and FQGTGA. This CDR3 is 13 amino acids long. With V trimmed by 5 bases and J by 14 bases, 9 bases remained unmatched. Here the CDR3 DNA reads TGTGCCAGCAGCGCTAGCCTAGCGGGAGATAAGTTCTTC. The encoded protein is CASSASLAGDKFF.

This clone was picked up a small number of times. Within the sample, other DNA sequences also encode this same CDR3. This chain joins TRBV30 and TRBJ2-3; no reliable D call. Per germline, CDR1 GTSNPN and CDR2 SVGIG (reference sequence). V was trimmed by 4 bases and J by 2 bases, leaving 4 bases between them. The CDR3 extends over 11 amino acids. DNA of the CDR3: TGTGCCTGGACACTCACAGATACGCAGTATTTT. Protein sequence: CAWTLTDTQYF.